Presented here are 32 T cell receptor beta chains from one specimen sequenced in a study of molecular identifiers for immune sequencing clone quantification. TCRdb analysed the PCR reads with MiXCR anew, one entry per CDR3 protein. The table records 62,000 or so distinct CDR3 sequences, approximately 18% of them present only once. Sequencing was performed on naive CD8+ T cells from blood, with Jurkat cell RNA spiked in. Subset specified: FACS-sorted CD8+CD4-CCR7+CD45RA+ naive T cells. The origin of the receptors is a human donor in good health. Some libraries in this study had Jurkat cell RNA spiked in.

This clonotype was picked up many times. The rearrangement joins TRBV4-1 to TRBJ2-1, with D unclear. CDR1 MGHRA and CDR2 YSYEKL come from the germline V gene. CDR3 size: 17 residues. V was pared by 1 base and J by 4 bases, with 17 bases between. The CDR3 DNA is TGCGCCAGCAGCCAAGCCCCCCAAGTACTGTTTTACAATGAGCAGTTCTTC. Encoded protein: CASSQAPQVLFYNEQFF.

This clonotype was counted between two and nine times. A much bigger clone sits one base away, suggesting this may be a read error. The chain couples TRBV7-9 to TRBJ2-2, with D hard to call. Germline lookup yields CDR1 SEHNR and CDR2 FQNEAQ (reference sequence). The CDR3 runs 12 residues. CDR3 sequence: CAGSLRPGELFF. Written as DNA, the CDR3 is TGTGCCGGCAGCTTACGTCCCGGGGAGCTGTTTTTT.

Ten or more counts support this clonotype. This chain connects TRBV7-8 to TRBJ2-5; TRBD1 is a possible D gene (5 bases). Germline assignment: CDR1 SGHVS and CDR2 FQNEAQ. The CDR3 has 17 residues. Trimming shortened V by 1 base and J by 1 base, and 16 bases separated the two germline ends. CDR3 loop: CASSLEGPRQGQETQYF. The CDR3 DNA follows: TGTGCCAGCAGCTTAGAAGGCCCCCGGCAGGGCCAAGAGACCCAGTACTTC. The entire variable domain, with the rest obtained from reference TRBV7-8 and TRBJ2-5, is as follows: GAGVSQSPRYKVAKRGQDVALRCDPISGHVSLFWYQQALGQGPEFLTYFQNEAQLDKSGLPSDRFFAERPEGSVSTLKIQRTQQEDSAVYLCASSLEGPRQGQETQYFGPGTRLLVL.

The chain employs TRBV11-2 and TRBJ1-1, with D perhaps TRBD1 (6 bases). CDR1 is SGHAT, CDR2 FQNNGV, per germline. The length of the CDR3 is 15 residues. V was shortened by 5 bases and J by 9 bases, with 22 bases between the two germline ends. CDR3 in DNA: TGTGCCAGCAGCCCTCCGAGTGGGGGCTGGGCTAAAGCTTTCTTT. Translating gives CASSPPSGGWAKAFF.

This clonotype was observed at least ten times. The gene calls are TRBV27 and TRBJ1-6; TRBD1 matches at 7 bases. The V and J ends lost 2 bases and 7 bases, in that order; junction bases with no gene match: 8. The CDR3 is 16 residues long. Germline CDR1 is MNHEY and CDR2 is SMNVEV (reference sequence). CDR3 DNA: TGTGCCAGCAGTTTAGGAACGACAGGGACAAATTCACCCCTCCACTTT. Residues: CASSLGTTGTNSPLHF.

There are many counts of this clonotype. The chain combines TRBV7-9 with TRBJ2-2; 7 bases agree with TRBD1. The CDR3 sequence is 14 residues long. Germline CDR1 SEHNR, CDR2 FQNEAQ (reference sequence). Trimming removed 5 bases from V and 6 bases from J; junction bases left unmatched: 6. The CDR3 sequence is CASSPTGYPGELFF. CDR3 coding DNA: TGTGCCAGCAGCCCGACAGGGTATCCCGGGGAGCTGTTTTTT.

There are many counts of this clonotype. The chain links TRBV24-1 to TRBJ2-2; 10 positions agree with TRBD2. Germline lookup yields CDR1 KGHDR and CDR2 SFDVKD. The V and J ends lost 4 bases and 7 bases, in that order; junction bases with no gene match: 8. The CDR3 is 16 residues long. CDR3 protein: CATSDRAGGAFGELFF. In nucleotides, the CDR3 is TGTGCCACCAGTGACCGAGCGGGAGGGGCTTTCGGGGAGCTGTTTTTT.

The rearrangement links TRBV11-2 to TRBJ1-5; D might be TRBD1 (5 bases). Trimming shortened V by 5 bases and J by 7 bases, and 12 bases separated the two germline ends. Germline CDR1 and CDR2: SGHAT and FQNNGV. CDR3 length: 13 residues. Written as DNA, the CDR3 is TGTGCCAGCAGCGAGGGGCCAGGACAGCCCCAGCATTTT. It codes for CASSEGPGQPQHF.

This clonotype came up many times. The J gene is TRBJ2-2, the V gene TRBV19, with 7 bases that match TRBD1. With 3 bases clipped from V and 5 bases from J, the junction kept 6 bases outside the gene matches. Germline V gene sequence: CDR1 LNHDA, CDR2 SQIVND (reference sequence). This CDR3 is built from 15 residues. CDR3 sequence reads: CASSIPRQGTGELFF. The CDR3 DNA sequence: TGTGCCAGTAGTATCCCCCGACAGGGAACCGGGGAGCTGTTTTTT.

This clonotype was recorded at least ten times. This chain connects TRBV27 to TRBJ2-1; 7 bases are shared with TRBD2. Germline V gene sequence: CDR1 MNHEY, CDR2 SMNVEV (reference sequence). Trimming cost V 6 bases and J 2 bases; bases outside gene matches: 4. CDR3 length: 14 amino acids. The CDR3 region is CASSIGLAYNEQFF. The DNA for the CDR3 is TGTGCCAGCAGCATAGGACTAGCCTACAATGAGCAGTTCTTC.

In the case of this clonotype: With a much larger clone just one base away, this may be a read error. The chain combines TRBV24-1 with TRBJ2-5; 14 bases are shared with TRBD2. Germline CDR1 is KGHDR and CDR2 is SFDVKD. Trimming at V came to 2 bases and at J to 7 bases, leaving 8 bases not matched to a gene. The CDR3 extends over 17 amino acids. The CDR3 coding sequence is TGTGCCACCAGTGATTCGACTAGCGGGAGGGCACCGTGGACCCAGTACTTC. This translates into CATSDSTSGRAPWTQYF.

This clonotype was detected once. This may stem from a read error, because a much larger clone lies one nucleotide away. This chain uses TRBV20-1 with TRBJ1-2; D gene ambiguous. In germline, CDR1 is DFQATT, CDR2 SNEGSKA (reference sequence). The CDR3 sequence is 13 residues long. The CDR3 DNA is TGCAGTGCTAGAGATTGGGGTAACGATGGCTACGCCTTC. Encoded protein: CSARDWGNDGYAF.

This clonotype came up a few times. The rearrangement uses TRBV12-3 or TRBV12-4 and TRBJ2-7, with TRBD2 matching over 7 bases. V lost 6 bases and J lost 3; bases outside the gene matches: 11. This CDR3 contains 15 residues. The CDR3 loop reads CASRSAGPPSYEQYF. The CDR3 nucleotides are TGTGCCAGCAGATCAGCGGGGCCCCCCAGCTACGAGCAGTACTTC.

Details on this clonotype: This clone may be a read error of a much larger clone one base away. The chain employs TRBV27 and TRBJ2-3; possibly TRBD1 or TRBD2 for D (6 bases each). The CDR3 is 15 amino acids. Germline CDR1 and CDR2: MNHEY and SMNVEV (reference sequence). CDR3 bases: TGTGCCAGCAGTTGGGGGCTAGCGCAAACAGATACGCGGTATTTT. Its translation is CASSWGLAQTDTRYF.

V and J are TRBV20-1 and TRBJ2-7, with D possibly TRBD1 on 5 matching bases. CDR3 size: 13 residues. Trimming shortened V by 3 bases and J by 6 bases, and 15 bases separated the two germline ends. Germline loops: CDR1 DFQATT, CDR2 SNEGSKA (reference sequence). The CDR3 sequence is CSASQGGRGEQYF. The CDR3 nucleotides read TGCAGTGCTAGCCAGGGTGGAAGGGGCGAGCAGTACTTC.

The chain couples TRBV7-8 to TRBJ2-5; D may be TRBD1 or TRBD2 (5 bases each). This CDR3 has 15 amino acids. Germline CDR1 reads SGHVS; CDR2 reads FQNEAQ. The V end lost 0 bases, the J end lost 4 bases, and 12 bases lay between the germline ends. CDR3 loop: CASSLAPGSAETQYF. The CDR3 coding sequence is TGTGCCAGCAGCTTAGCGCCAGGGAGTGCAGAGACCCAGTACTTC.

This clonotype was counted a few times. This chain links TRBV10-2 with TRBJ2-6; no definite D call. This CDR3 comprises 15 residues. Germline V CDR1 and CDR2: WSHSY, SAAADI. The V and J ends lost 2 bases and 0 bases respectively, with 5 bases between them. This CDR3 is CASSEAYSGANVLTF. The DNA of the CDR3 is TGCGCCAGCAGTGAGGCTTACTCTGGGGCCAACGTCCTGACTTTC.

This clonotype has at least ten counts. The chain combines TRBV27 with TRBJ2-7, with 11 positions matching TRBD2. The CDR3 is 16 amino acids. Per the germline V gene, CDR1 is MNHEY and CDR2 is SMNVEV (reference sequence). V shed 8 bases and J 7 bases; nucleotides not matched to a gene: 16. The CDR3 sequence: CASGSDLAGGPLEQYF. The CDR3 DNA sequence: TGTGCCAGCGGCTCCGACCTAGCGGGAGGCCCTCTGGAGCAGTACTTC.

A word on this clonotype: A read error may explain this, as a much larger clone is one base away. The V and J genes are TRBV10-3 and TRBJ2-5, with TRBD2 as a possible D gene (5 bases). The germline CDR1 and CDR2 sequences are ENHRY and SYGVKD. The CDR3 is made up of 15 amino acids. As DNA, the CDR3 is TGTGCCATCAGTGAGCCAACAAGGAGGCAAGAGACCCAGCACTTC. Its protein product is CAISEPTRRQETQHF.

This clonotype was seen repeatedly, ten times or more. The CDR3 nucleotides read TGTGCCAGCAGCTTAAACCTAGCGGGACCCGCGAACACCGGGGAGCTGTTTTTT. It yields the protein CASSLNLAGPANTGELFF. The V gene is TRBV7-3, the J gene TRBJ2-2; 9 bases match TRBD2. This CDR3 has 18 amino acids. V was clipped by 1 base and J by 0 bases; unmatched bases: 6. Germline CDR1 is SGHTA and CDR2 is FQGTGA.

The table lists this clonotype with many counts. The J gene is TRBJ2-3, the V gene TRBV11-2; the D gene is possibly TRBD2 (6 bases). Between the trimmed V and J ends, which lost 8 bases and 2 bases, there was a span of 11 bases. From germline, CDR1 is SGHAT and CDR2 FQNNGV. CDR3 length: 13 amino acids. This CDR3 reads CASLSGSTDTQYF. The CDR3 nucleotides read TGTGCCAGCCTTAGCGGATCCACAGATACGCAGTATTTT.

This clonotype was counted ten times or more. The chain is built from TRBV5-1 and TRBJ2-7; 11 bases line up with TRBD2. The trim removed 6 bases at V and 2 bases at J, leaving 10 bases unmatched. This CDR3 has 16 amino acids. Germline-derived CDR1 and CDR2 are SGHRS and YFSETQ. CDR3 protein: CASKPGLAEKPYEQYF. The CDR3 DNA is TGCGCCAGCAAGCCGGGACTAGCGGAGAAACCCTACGAGCAGTACTTC.

This clonotype was seen many times. V gene TRBV28 combines with J gene TRBJ2-7; perhaps TRBD1 as D (7 bases). V was trimmed by 4 bases and J by 4 bases, leaving 23 bases between them. Germline V lookup: CDR1 MDHEN, CDR2 SYDVKM. This CDR3 spans 17 amino acids. The CDR3 sequence is CASSSGVGQPSGYEQYF. Here the CDR3 DNA reads TGTGCCAGCAGTTCGGGGGTGGGACAGCCCTCCGGGTACGAGCAGTACTTC. The whole variable domain, filled in from reference TRBV28 and TRBJ2-7, reads DVKVTQSSRYLVKRTGEKVFLECVQDMDHENMFWYRQDPGLGLRLIYFSYDVKMKEKGDIPEGYSVSREKKERFSLILESASTNQTSMYLCASSSGVGQPSGYEQYFGPGTRLTVT.

This clonotype appeared many times. The CDR3 DNA reads as TGTGCCAGCAGCCTCGGGACAGGGATATATGGCTACACCTTC. Translation: CASSLGTGIYGYTF. This sequence joins TRBV7-9 and TRBJ1-2; TRBD1 aligns across 9 bases. Germline V lookup: CDR1 SEHNR, CDR2 FQNEAQ (reference sequence). J gave up 5 bases and V 5 bases, and 6 bases lay outside the gene matches. This CDR3 is 14 amino acids long.

The sample holds many counts of this clonotype. The chain joins TRBV3-1 to TRBJ2-7; D gene ambiguous. Between the trimmed V and J ends, which lost 1 base and 9 bases, there was a span of 16 bases. The germline V gene encodes CDR1 LGHDT and CDR2 YNNKEL (reference sequence). The CDR3 runs 14 residues. The chain's CDR3 is CASSQATTPRGQYF. CDR3 coding DNA: TGTGCCAGCAGCCAAGCCACGACCCCCCGCGGGCAGTACTTC.

This clonotype was seen many times. The chain has TRBV24-1 and TRBJ2-1, with unresolved D. V gave up 3 bases and J gave up 8 bases, with 13 bases separating them. The CDR3 extends over 14 amino acids. From germline, CDR1 is KGHDR and CDR2 SFDVKD. The CDR3 DNA reads as TGTGCCACCAGTGATGTACAGAACCTGTATGAGCAGTTCTTC. It encodes CATSDVQNLYEQFF.

About this clonotype: A much more abundant neighbour one base away suggests this may be a read error. V and J are TRBV20-1 and TRBJ2-3; 9 bases agree with TRBD2. The V gene's germline CDR1 is DFQATT and CDR2 SNEGSKA (reference sequence). The CDR3 loop spans 13 amino acids. The CDR3: CSVGREGPDTRYF. CDR3 in DNA: TGCAGTGTGGGGCGGGAGGGCCCAGATACGCGGTATTTT.

Concerning this clonotype itself: Sequence at one end of the junction differs from germline and may be a read error. The gene calls are TRBV20-1 and TRBJ2-7; D may be TRBD2 (5 bases). Germline-derived CDR1 and CDR2 are DFQATT and SNEGSKA (reference sequence). The CDR3 has 12 amino acids. The CDR3 DNA is TGCGGTGCTAGGAGGAGCTCCTACGAGCAGTACTTC. Translating gives CGARRSSYEQYF.

Turning to this clonotype: A single base separates this from a much larger clone, so it may be a read error. The DNA of the CDR3 is TGTGCCAGCAGCCGGACCGAGGGGCAGCCCCAGCATTTT. Protein: CASSRTEGQPQHF. The chain has TRBV7-6 and TRBJ1-5; D perhaps matches TRBD1 (5 bases). This CDR3 has 13 amino acids. V gave up 5 bases and J gave up 7 bases, with 12 bases separating them. Germline V gene sequence: CDR1 SGHVS, CDR2 FNYEAQ.

The V call is TRBV3-1, the J call TRBJ2-3, with D hard to call. Per the germline V gene, CDR1 is LGHDT and CDR2 is YNNKEL (reference sequence). Deletions cut 4 bases from V and 0 bases from J, with 14 bases between. This CDR3 comprises 16 residues. Here the CDR3 reads CASSPRVLASTDTQYF. The CDR3, as DNA: TGTGCCAGCAGCCCAAGGGTCCTGGCGAGCACAGATACGCAGTATTTT.

In the case of this clonotype: A much larger clone lies a single base off, so this may be a read error. This CDR3 reads CAGSLGGPYNEQFF. CDR3 coding DNA: TGTGCCGGCAGCTTAGGAGGCCCCTACAATGAGCAGTTCTTC. V and J are TRBV7-2 and TRBJ2-1; a possible D gene is TRBD2 (5 bases). Per germline, CDR1 SGHTA and CDR2 FQGNSA. CDR3 length equals 14 residues.

This clonotype is labeled medium-sized. The chain is built from TRBV10-3 and TRBJ2-1; TRBD2 matches at 10 bases. Trimming cost V 2 bases and J 8 bases; bases outside gene matches: 6. CDR1 ENHRY and CDR2 SYGVKD come from the germline V gene. This CDR3 is built from 15 residues. CDR3 sequence reads: CAISEELAGRYEQFF. The CDR3 DNA reads TGTGCCATCAGTGAGGAACTAGCGGGAAGGTATGAGCAGTTCTTC.